This TCR beta chain came from a study of Ad26.COV2.S vaccination and SARS-CoV-2 variants. Study information: Doses of Ad26.COV2.S were injected into muscle once or twice, 56 days apart.

Overall study results and limits: Ad26.COV2.S recipients had broader spike-specific TCRs (P = 0.0014).

In the case of this clone: Antigen: not known.

Repertoires were generated with immunoSEQ multiplex PCR, while TCRdb's copy carries only in-frame clones and drops some. The data contain fewer than 300,000 clones, 87% of them singletons. Treatment defined: 15 to 20 received Ad26.COV2.S at low or high dose, single or two shots; 5 received placebo; per-sample allocation not given. Day 63 after the first injection of vaccine or placebo was the sampling time. The starting material was peripheral blood, obtained in a trial of Ad26.COV2.S vaccine versus placebo. This TCR derives from a person between 18 and 65 years old who received the Ad26.COV2.S COVID-19 vaccine or a placebo.

The DNA of the CDR3 is TGTGCCAGCAGCGTAAACAGGGCTGGCTACACCTTC. This gives the protein CASSVNRAGYTF. This rearrangement joins TRBV7-2 to TRBJ1-2; tentatively, D is TRBD1 (6 bases). The CDR3 contains 12 residues. Trimming stripped 5 bases from V and 7 bases from J, with 11 bases between. Germline values: CDR1 SGHTA, CDR2 FQGNSA.